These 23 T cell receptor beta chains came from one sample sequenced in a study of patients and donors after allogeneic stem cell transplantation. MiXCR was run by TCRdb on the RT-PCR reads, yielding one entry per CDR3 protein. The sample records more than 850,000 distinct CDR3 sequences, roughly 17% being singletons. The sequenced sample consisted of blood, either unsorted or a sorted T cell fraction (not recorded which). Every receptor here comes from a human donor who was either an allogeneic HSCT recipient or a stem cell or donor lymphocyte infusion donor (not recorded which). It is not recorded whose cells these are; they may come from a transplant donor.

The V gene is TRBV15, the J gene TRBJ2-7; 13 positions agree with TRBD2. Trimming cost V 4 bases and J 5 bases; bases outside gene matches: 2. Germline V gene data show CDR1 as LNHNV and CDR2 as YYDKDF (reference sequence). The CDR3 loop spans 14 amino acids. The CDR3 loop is CATSTTSGRHEQYF. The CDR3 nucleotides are TGTGCCACCAGCACGACTAGCGGGAGGCACGAGCAGTACTTC.

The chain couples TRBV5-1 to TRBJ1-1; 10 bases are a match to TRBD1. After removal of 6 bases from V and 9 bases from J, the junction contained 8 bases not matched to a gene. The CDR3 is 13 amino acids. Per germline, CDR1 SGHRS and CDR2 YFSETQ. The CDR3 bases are TGCGCCAGCACGGACAGGGGGTTTCCGCAAGCTTTCTTT. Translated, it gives CASTDRGFPQAFF.

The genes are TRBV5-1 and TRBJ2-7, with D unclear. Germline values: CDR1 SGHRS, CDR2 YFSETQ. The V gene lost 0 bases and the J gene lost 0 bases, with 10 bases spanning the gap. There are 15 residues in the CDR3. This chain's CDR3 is CASSLAAGYSYEQYF. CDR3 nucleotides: TGCGCCAGCAGCTTGGCGGCAGGCTACTCCTACGAGCAGTACTTC.

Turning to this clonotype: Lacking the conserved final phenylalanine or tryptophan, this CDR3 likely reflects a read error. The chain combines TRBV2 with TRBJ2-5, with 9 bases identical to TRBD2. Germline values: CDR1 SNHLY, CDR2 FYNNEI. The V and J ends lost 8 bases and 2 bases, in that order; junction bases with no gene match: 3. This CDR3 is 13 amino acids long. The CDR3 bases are TGTGCCAGCGACGCGGGGGGGCAAGAGACCCAGTACTCC. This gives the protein CASDAGGQETQYS.

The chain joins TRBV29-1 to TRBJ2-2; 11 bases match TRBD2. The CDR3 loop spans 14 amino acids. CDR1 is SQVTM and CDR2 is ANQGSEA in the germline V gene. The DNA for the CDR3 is TGCGGCGGGACTAGCGGTATGAACACCGGGGAGCTGTTTTTT. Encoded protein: CGGTSGMNTGELFF.

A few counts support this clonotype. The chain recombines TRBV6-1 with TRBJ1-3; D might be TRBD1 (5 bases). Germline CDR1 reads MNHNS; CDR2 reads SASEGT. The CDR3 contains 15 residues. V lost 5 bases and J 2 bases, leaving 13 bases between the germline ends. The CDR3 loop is CASSTGPRAGNTIYF. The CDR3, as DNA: TGTGCCAGCAGTACGGGGCCCAGGGCTGGAAACACCATATATTTT.

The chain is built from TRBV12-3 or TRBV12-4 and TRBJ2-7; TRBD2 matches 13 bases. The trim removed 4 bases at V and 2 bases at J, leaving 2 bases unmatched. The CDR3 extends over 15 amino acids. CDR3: CASSWTSGGAYEQYF. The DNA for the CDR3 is TGTGCCAGCAGTTGGACTAGCGGGGGAGCCTACGAGCAGTACTTC.

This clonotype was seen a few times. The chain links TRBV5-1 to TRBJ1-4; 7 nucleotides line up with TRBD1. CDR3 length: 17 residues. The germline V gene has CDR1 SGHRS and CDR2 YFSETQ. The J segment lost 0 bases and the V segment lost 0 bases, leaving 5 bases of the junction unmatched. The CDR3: CASSLGDRTATNEKLFF. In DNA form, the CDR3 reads TGCGCCAGCAGCTTGGGGGACAGAACGGCAACTAATGAAAAACTGTTTTTT.

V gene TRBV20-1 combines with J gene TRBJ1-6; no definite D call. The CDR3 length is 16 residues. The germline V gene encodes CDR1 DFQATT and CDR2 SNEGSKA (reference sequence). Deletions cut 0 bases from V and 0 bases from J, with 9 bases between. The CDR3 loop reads CSARDRRSSYNSPLHF. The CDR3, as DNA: TGCAGTGCTAGAGACCGCCGGAGCTCCTATAATTCACCCCTCCACTTT.

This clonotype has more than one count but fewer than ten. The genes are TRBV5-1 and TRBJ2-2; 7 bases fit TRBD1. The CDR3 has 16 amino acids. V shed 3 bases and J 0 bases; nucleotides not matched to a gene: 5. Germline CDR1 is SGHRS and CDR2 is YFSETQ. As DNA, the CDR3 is TGCGCCAGCAGCTCACGACAGGGAACGAACACCGGGGAGCTGTTTTTT. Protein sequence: CASSSRQGTNTGELFF.

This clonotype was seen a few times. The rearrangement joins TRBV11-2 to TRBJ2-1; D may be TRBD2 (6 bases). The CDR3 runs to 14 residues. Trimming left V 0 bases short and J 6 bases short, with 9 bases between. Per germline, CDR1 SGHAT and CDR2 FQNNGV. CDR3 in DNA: TGTGCCAGCAGCTTAGATACTAGCTTCAATGAGCAGTTCTTC. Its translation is CASSLDTSFNEQFF.

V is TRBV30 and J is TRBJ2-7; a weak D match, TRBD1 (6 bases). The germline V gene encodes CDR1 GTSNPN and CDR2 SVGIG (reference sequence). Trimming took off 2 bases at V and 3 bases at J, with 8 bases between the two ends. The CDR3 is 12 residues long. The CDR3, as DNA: TGTGCCTGGAGTCAACAGGGCTACGAGCAGTACTTC. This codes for CAWSQQGYEQYF.

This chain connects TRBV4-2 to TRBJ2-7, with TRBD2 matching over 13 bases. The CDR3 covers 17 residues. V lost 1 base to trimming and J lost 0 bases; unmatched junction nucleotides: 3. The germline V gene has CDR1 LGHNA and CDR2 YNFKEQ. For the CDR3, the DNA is TGTGCCAGCAGCCAAGGGACTAGCGGGGGTCACTCCTACGAGCAGTACTTC. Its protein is CASSQGTSGGHSYEQYF.

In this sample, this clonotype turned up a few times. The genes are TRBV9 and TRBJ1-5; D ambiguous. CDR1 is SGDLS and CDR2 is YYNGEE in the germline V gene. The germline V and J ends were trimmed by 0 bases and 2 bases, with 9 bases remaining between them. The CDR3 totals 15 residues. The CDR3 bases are TGTGCCAGCAGCGTAGGGGTTGATGGCAATCAGCCCCAGCATTTT. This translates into CASSVGVDGNQPQHF.

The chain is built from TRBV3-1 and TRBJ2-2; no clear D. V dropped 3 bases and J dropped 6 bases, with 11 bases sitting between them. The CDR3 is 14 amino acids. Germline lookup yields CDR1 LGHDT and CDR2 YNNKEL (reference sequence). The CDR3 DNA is TGTGCCAGCAGCCATCCCTCCGACCCCGGGGAGCTGTTTTTT. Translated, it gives CASSHPSDPGELFF.

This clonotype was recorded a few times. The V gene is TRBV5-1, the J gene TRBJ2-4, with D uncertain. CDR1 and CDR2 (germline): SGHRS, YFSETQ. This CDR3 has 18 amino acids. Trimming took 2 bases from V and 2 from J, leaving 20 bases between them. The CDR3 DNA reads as TGCGCCAGCAGCTTCGTCGTAAAGGCCCAGGATTCCAAAAACATTCAGTACTTC. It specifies CASSFVVKAQDSKNIQYF. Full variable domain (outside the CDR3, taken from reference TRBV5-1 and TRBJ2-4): KAGVTQTPRYLIKTRGQQVTLSCSPISGHRSVSWYQQTPGQGLQFLFEYFSETQRNKGNFPGRFSGRQFSNSRSEMNVSTLELGDSALYLCASSFVVKAQDSKNIQYFGAGTRLSVL.

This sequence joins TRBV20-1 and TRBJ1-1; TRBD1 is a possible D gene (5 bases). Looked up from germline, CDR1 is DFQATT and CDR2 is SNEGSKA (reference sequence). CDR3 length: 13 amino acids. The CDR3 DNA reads TGCAGCCCTGGGGGGGAAATGAACACTGAAGCTTTCTTT. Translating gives CSPGGEMNTEAFF.

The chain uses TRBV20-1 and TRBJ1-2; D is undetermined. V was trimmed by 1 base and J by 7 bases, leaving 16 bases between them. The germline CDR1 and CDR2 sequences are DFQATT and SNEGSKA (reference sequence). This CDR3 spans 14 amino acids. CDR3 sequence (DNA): TGCAGTGCTAGAGGTGGGCTGGTTTCTGGTGGCTACACCTTC. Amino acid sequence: CSARGGLVSGGYTF.

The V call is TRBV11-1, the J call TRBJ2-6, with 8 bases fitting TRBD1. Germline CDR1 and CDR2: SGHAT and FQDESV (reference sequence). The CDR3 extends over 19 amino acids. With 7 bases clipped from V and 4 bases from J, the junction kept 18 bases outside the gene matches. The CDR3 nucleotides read TGTGCCAGCAACCCGGGGGACAGGACGATTGGGATGGGGGCCAACGTCCTGACTTTC. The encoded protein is CASNPGDRTIGMGANVLTF.

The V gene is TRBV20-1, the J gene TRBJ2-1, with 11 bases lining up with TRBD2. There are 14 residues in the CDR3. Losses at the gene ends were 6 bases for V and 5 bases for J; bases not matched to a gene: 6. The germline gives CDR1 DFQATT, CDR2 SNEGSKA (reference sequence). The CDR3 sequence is CSAPTSGKDNEQFF. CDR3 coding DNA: TGCAGTGCCCCGACTAGCGGGAAAGACAATGAGCAGTTCTTC.

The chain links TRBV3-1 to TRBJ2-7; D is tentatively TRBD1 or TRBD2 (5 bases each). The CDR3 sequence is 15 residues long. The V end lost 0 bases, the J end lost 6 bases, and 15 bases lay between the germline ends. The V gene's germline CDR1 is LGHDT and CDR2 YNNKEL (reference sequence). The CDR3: CASSQDPVDGTEQYF. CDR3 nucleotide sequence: TGTGCCAGCAGCCAAGATCCCGTGGACGGGACCGAGCAGTACTTC.

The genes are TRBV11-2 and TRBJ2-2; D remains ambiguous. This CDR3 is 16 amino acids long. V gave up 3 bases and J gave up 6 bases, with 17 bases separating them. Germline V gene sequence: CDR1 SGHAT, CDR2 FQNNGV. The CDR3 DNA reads TGTGCCAGCAGCTTTCCCCGCTTACTATTGTCCGGGGAGCTGTTTTTT. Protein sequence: CASSFPRLLLSGELFF.

CDR3: CASGPLRDQETQYF. CDR3 DNA sequence: TGTGCCAGCGGACCCTTACGGGATCAAGAGACCCAGTACTTC. The chain is built from TRBV12-3 or TRBV12-4 and TRBJ2-5; possibly TRBD2 for D (5 bases). The CDR3 loop spans 14 amino acids. V was pared by 8 bases and J by 2 bases, with 15 bases between.